The subject of this entry is one T cell receptor beta chain. What it binds is unknown. The data were obtained in a study of shared clonotypes between healthy human individuals. The overall study: Per donor, three plates held CD4 naive cells, three held CD4 memory, two held CD8 naive and one held CD8 memory. Study results and caveats: The small donor group covered limited genetic and exposure diversity.

V dropped 2 bases and J dropped 0 bases, with 13 bases sitting between them. This CDR3 comprises 17 residues. CDR1 and CDR2 (germline): MDHEN, SYDVKM. The material for each subset, its genomic DNA, was split evenly across several immunoSEQ plates. As processed by the authors: There were no quality scores in the junction-only immunoSEQ sequences, so filtering differed. This table comes from immunoSEQ multiplex PCR, and its TCRdb copy is limited to in-frame clones, with some not included. Clone size and V and J calls were adopted from that table, with D and trimming inferred from the DNA. Of some 2.1 million clones in the sample, 85% to 95% were seen once. Naive CD8 isolation took CD45RO-negative cells positively selected for CCR7 and excluded terminally differentiated effector memory CD45RA+ cells.

The chain employs TRBV28 and TRBJ2-2; D possibly matches TRBD1 or TRBD2 (5 bases each). The material sequenced was naive CD8+ T cells from PBMCs. The clonotype comes from a young man in good health. Some clones in this sample may be carry-over from other donors' samples. The DNA for the CDR3 is TGTGCCAGCAGTTTAGTTGTGCCGGGACCGAACACCGGGGAGCTGTTTTTT. Encoded protein: CASSLVVPGPNTGELFF.